The clone carrying this T cell receptor (beta chain) was picked up a small number of times. These data belong to a study of T cells in Graves' hyperthyroidism and ophthalmopathy. Germline trimming cut 3 bases from V and 6 bases from J; bases unmatched to any gene: 8. This CDR3 has 15 amino acids. The germline V gene encodes CDR1 MNHEY and CDR2 SMNVEV (reference sequence). Researchers took RNA transcripts and amplified the TCR beta CDR3 regions from them. HTBI primers were used for first-round RT-PCR of the TCR CDR3. TCRdb re-called the multiplex PCR reads through MiXCR, storing one row per CDR3 protein. The sample comprises under 650,000 distinct CDR3 sequences, about 16% of which are singletons, and 3.8% rests with the top ten.

The sequence derives from a woman in her 30s with Graves' hyperthyroidism. The chain employs TRBV27 and TRBJ2-7, with TRBD2 matching over 10 bases. Sequencing input: blood. The DNA for the CDR3 is TGTGCCAGCAGTTTTGGGTCAGCGGGAGGGCGCGAGCAGTACTTC. Translating it yields CASSFGSAGGREQYF.